These 19 T cell receptor beta chains share one sample of origin, sequenced in a study of shared clonotypes between healthy human individuals. Only in-frame clones appear in the TCRdb table, and some are missing; sequencing was by immunoSEQ multiplex PCR. The data show some 1.5 million clones, more than 95% seen once. What was sequenced was naive CD4+ T cells sorted from blood. Subset in this sample: CD45RA+ positively selected. The receptors were sampled from a man between 25 and 39 years old in good health.

The J gene is TRBJ1-4, the V gene TRBV5-1; 8 bases line up with TRBD1. This CDR3 spans 17 amino acids. Germline values: CDR1 SGHRS, CDR2 YFSETQ. V shed 0 bases and J 3 bases; nucleotides not matched to a gene: 7. The CDR3 DNA sequence: TGCGCCAGCAGCTTGGTTCAGGGGGCGCGGGCTAATGAAAAACTGTTTTTT. This gives the protein CASSLVQGARANEKLFF.

CDR3 loop: CSGFSRVNTEAFF. The CDR3 DNA sequence: TGCAGCGGTTTCTCTAGAGTGAACACTGAAGCTTTCTTT. The rearrangement links TRBV29-1 to TRBJ1-1; D uncertain. The germline V and J ends were trimmed by 7 bases and 0 bases, with 12 bases remaining between them. The CDR3 consists of 13 residues. The V gene's germline CDR1 is SQVTM and CDR2 ANQGSEA.

This clone was detected only once. The chain uses TRBV6-5 and TRBJ1-3; D might be TRBD1 (5 bases). Germline lookup yields CDR1 MNHEY and CDR2 SVGAGI. Trimming shortened V by 6 bases and J by 4 bases, and 16 bases separated the two germline ends. This CDR3 comprises 15 residues. The CDR3 nucleotides read TGTGCCAGCAGCCACCCTGGGGCGGGAGGAAACACCATATATTTT. Protein product: CASSHPGAGGNTIYF.

The rearrangement joins TRBV7-9 to TRBJ1-2; the match to TRBD1 covers 10 bases. Unmatched junction bases numbered 12, after V lost 0 bases and J lost 8 bases. There are 17 residues in the CDR3. Germline CDR1 SEHNR, CDR2 FQNEAQ (reference sequence). The CDR3 DNA follows: TGTGCCAGCAGCTTAGCTGTTAGGGGACAGGGGTTAACAGGCTACACCTTC. Its protein product is CASSLAVRGQGLTGYTF.

The chain carries TRBV27 and TRBJ2-7; D remains unclear. The CDR3 covers 15 residues. Germline CDR1 MNHEY, CDR2 SMNVEV (reference sequence). The V gene lost 6 bases and the J gene lost 0 bases, with 15 bases spanning the gap. CDR3 protein: CASSTTTQRSYEQYF. The CDR3 DNA reads as TGTGCCAGCAGCACCACGACTCAACGCTCCTACGAGCAGTACTTC.

This chain connects TRBV7-6 to TRBJ2-3; 11 bases map to TRBD1. The germline CDR1 and CDR2 sequences are SGHVS and FNYEAQ. V dropped 1 base and J dropped 7; count of bases not matched to a gene: 13. This CDR3 is 18 amino acids long. CDR3 protein: CASSLGYFSGQGGYTQYF. In DNA form, the CDR3 reads TGTGCCAGCAGCTTAGGATATTTTTCGGGACAGGGGGGATATACGCAGTATTTT.

The chain joins TRBV7-2 to TRBJ2-1, with 10 bases identical to TRBD2. Trimming took 4 bases from V and 4 from J; bases not matched to a gene: 7. In germline, CDR1 is SGHTA, CDR2 FQGNSA. This CDR3 contains 16 residues. The CDR3 DNA reads as TGTGCCAGCAGCTCAATTAGCGGGAGGCCTTACAATGAGCAGTTCTTC. It is translated as CASSSISGRPYNEQFF.

The rearrangement joins TRBV7-2 to TRBJ2-1; TRBD2 matches at 10 bases. V shed 6 bases, J shed 6 bases, and the junction held 17 bases outside the gene matches. The CDR3 spans 18 residues. Germline V gene lookup returns CDR1 SGHTA and CDR2 FQGNSA. CDR3 region: CASRNPMQREGLSNEQFF. CDR3 coding DNA: TGTGCCAGCAGGAACCCGATGCAGCGGGAGGGTTTGAGCAATGAGCAGTTCTTC.

Note on this clone: Other DNA sequences in this sample translate to the same CDR3. This chain uses TRBV18 with TRBJ2-2, with unresolved D. V was shortened by 1 base and J by 4 bases, with 1 base between the two germline ends. The CDR3 is 12 amino acids. CDR1 is KGHSH and CDR2 is LQKENI in the germline V gene. The CDR3 nucleotides are TGTGCCAGCTCACCACTCACCGGGGAGCTGTTTTTT. Amino acids: CASSPLTGELFF.

This sequence joins TRBV5-1 and TRBJ1-1, with 7 bases identical to TRBD1. With V trimmed by 3 bases and J by 1 base, 6 bases remained unmatched. The CDR3 spans 15 residues. Germline V lookup: CDR1 SGHRS, CDR2 YFSETQ. The CDR3 nucleotides read TGCGCCAGCAGCTCTTGGGGACAGACGAACACTGAAGCTTTCTTT. Translated: CASSSWGQTNTEAFF.

V and J are TRBV6-5 and TRBJ2-5; possible D gene TRBD2, 6 bases. Trimming left V 9 bases short and J 5 bases short, with 13 bases between. The CDR3 runs 12 residues. Germline V CDR1 and CDR2: MNHEY, SVGAGI. The CDR3 DNA reads as TGTGCCAGTAGCTCGGGGGTTGAGACCCAGTACTTC. This codes for CASSSGVETQYF.

The rearrangement joins TRBV11-2 to TRBJ2-1; a weak D match, TRBD2 (6 bases). The germline gives CDR1 SGHAT, CDR2 FQNNGV. The CDR3 is made up of 15 amino acids. Trimming pared 8 bases from V and 2 bases from J, leaving 16 bases between. This chain's CDR3 is CASGPWAGTYNEQFF. CDR3 nucleotides: TGTGCCAGCGGCCCCTGGGCGGGGACCTACAATGAGCAGTTCTTC. Variable domain in full (rest from reference TRBV11-2 and TRBJ2-1): EAGVAQSPRYKIIEKRQSVAFWCNPISGHATLYWYQQILGQGPKLLIQFQNNGVVDDSQLPKDRFSAERLKGVDSTLKIQPAKLEDSAVYLCASGPWAGTYNEQFFGPGTRLTVL.

Note on this clone: In the same sample, other DNA sequences code for this CDR3. This rearrangement joins TRBV28 to TRBJ1-5; 7 bases match TRBD1. In germline, CDR1 is MDHEN, CDR2 SYDVKM. V lost 5 bases, J lost 1 base, and 5 bases stayed unmatched. The CDR3 is 15 residues long. The CDR3 bases are TGTGCCAGCAGTCCTAGACAGGGCAGCAATCAGCCCCAGCATTTT. Translation gives CASSPRQGSNQPQHF.

The genes are TRBV18 and TRBJ2-7; TRBD1 matches at 9 bases. J gave up 5 bases and V 4 bases, and 9 bases lay outside the gene matches. The CDR3 is 15 amino acids. The germline V gene encodes CDR1 KGHSH and CDR2 LQKENI. The CDR3: CASSRFTGGQDEQYF. The CDR3 bases are TGTGCCAGCTCACGGTTTACAGGGGGCCAGGACGAGCAGTACTTC.

The chain combines TRBV6-1 with TRBJ2-7; TRBD2 is a possible D gene (6 bases). V was pared by 6 bases and J by 0 bases, with 15 bases between. The CDR3 length is 15 residues. CDR1 and CDR2 (germline): MNHNS, SASEGT. The CDR3 DNA reads as TGTGCCAGCAGGTTTAGGGACTCGAGCTCCTACGAGCAGTACTTC. This encodes CASRFRDSSSYEQYF.

The J gene is TRBJ1-1, the V gene TRBV18; 7 bases match TRBD1. CDR1 KGHSH and CDR2 LQKENI come from the germline V gene. V trimming: 5 bases; J trimming: 1 base; junction bases outside the gene matches: 10. The CDR3 runs 16 residues. CDR3 nucleotide sequence: TGTGCCAGCTCAGCATATACCGGGACAGAGAACACTGAAGCTTTCTTT. Translating gives CASSAYTGTENTEAFF.

V is TRBV18 and J is TRBJ2-1; the match to TRBD1 covers 9 bases. The CDR3 runs 19 residues. V gave up 3 bases and J gave up 2 bases; unmatched junction bases: 14. The germline CDR1 and CDR2 sequences are KGHSH and LQKENI. CDR3 DNA sequence: TGTGCCAGCTCACCCCTCCCGGGACAGGGAGTTTTCGCCTACAATGAGCAGTTCTTC. Protein: CASSPLPGQGVFAYNEQFF.

V is TRBV29-1 and J is TRBJ2-2; D is perhaps TRBD1 (8 bases). Germline V CDR1 and CDR2: SQVTM, ANQGSEA. Trimming shortened V by 8 bases and J by 8 bases, and 18 bases separated the two germline ends. This CDR3 is 13 amino acids long. CDR3 protein: CSSGTGNGGELFF. The CDR3 DNA follows: TGCAGCAGCGGGACAGGAAATGGGGGGGAGCTGTTTTTT.

The J gene is TRBJ2-7, the V gene TRBV28; D might be TRBD2 (5 bases). Trimming shortened V by 9 bases and J by 1 base, and 16 bases separated the two germline ends. Germline V gene lookup returns CDR1 MDHEN and CDR2 SYDVKM. The CDR3 consists of 14 residues. CDR3: CASSRGGGSYEQYF. The CDR3 nucleotides are TGTGCCAGTTCCCGCGGCGGAGGATCCTACGAGCAGTACTTC.